This T cell receptor beta chain was captured by sequencing in a study of Ad26.COV2.S vaccination and SARS-CoV-2 variants. V lost 4 bases, J lost 1 base, and 6 bases stayed unmatched. Germline CDR1 reads SGHRS; CDR2 reads YFSETQ. The CDR3 length is 15 residues. Treatment noted: around 19 received Ad26.COV2.S at low or high dose, single or two shots; several received placebo; per-sample allocation not given. Sampling was performed 63 days after the first vaccine or placebo injection. The assay was immunoSEQ multiplex PCR, and TCRdb's table has in-frame clones only and misses some. The sample lists approximately 300,000 clones; about 85% were seen once.

The material sequenced was peripheral blood, taken in a trial of Ad26.COV2.S vaccine versus placebo. This receptor was taken from a person between 18 and 65 years old who received the Ad26.COV2.S COVID-19 vaccine or a placebo. The V gene is TRBV5-1, the J gene TRBJ2-5; 8 bases agree with TRBD2. The CDR3 nucleotides are TGCGCCAGCAGCCCGGGGGGGACTTCCCAAGAGACCCAGTACTTC. Translated: CASSPGGTSQETQYF.